What follows describes a single T cell receptor beta chain. Survey-level TCR beta sequencing used the immunoSEQ assay. The data were produced by immunoSEQ multiplex PCR, yet TCRdb's version contains in-frame clones alone and is incomplete. The sample lists about 68,000 clones, roughly 95% occurring once. V dropped 5 bases and J dropped 7 bases, with 9 bases sitting between them. The CDR3 loop spans 12 amino acids. The germline gives CDR1 LGHNA, CDR2 YSLEER. The receptor was derived from a man aged 40-50 years with rheumatoid arthritis. Material for sequencing was PBMCs. The J gene is TRBJ2-1, the V gene TRBV4-3; no definite D call. The CDR3 bases are TGCGCCAGCAGCTGGTTTGGAAATGAGCAGTTCTTC. Amino acid sequence: CASSWFGNEQFF.